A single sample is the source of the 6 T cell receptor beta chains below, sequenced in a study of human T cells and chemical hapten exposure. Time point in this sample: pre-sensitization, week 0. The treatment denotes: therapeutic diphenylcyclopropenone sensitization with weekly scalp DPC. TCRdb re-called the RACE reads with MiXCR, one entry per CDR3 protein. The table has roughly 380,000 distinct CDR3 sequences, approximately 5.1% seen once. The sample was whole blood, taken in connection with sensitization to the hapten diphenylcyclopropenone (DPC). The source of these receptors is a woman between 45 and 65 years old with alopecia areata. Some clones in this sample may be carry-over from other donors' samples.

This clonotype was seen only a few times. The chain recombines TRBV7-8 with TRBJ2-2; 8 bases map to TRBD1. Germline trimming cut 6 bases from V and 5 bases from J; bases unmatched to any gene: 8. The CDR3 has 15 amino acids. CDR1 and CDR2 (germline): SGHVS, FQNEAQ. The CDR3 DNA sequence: TGTGCCAGCAGTCCCGACAGGGGTCTTACCGGGGAGCTGTTTTTT. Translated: CASSPDRGLTGELFF.

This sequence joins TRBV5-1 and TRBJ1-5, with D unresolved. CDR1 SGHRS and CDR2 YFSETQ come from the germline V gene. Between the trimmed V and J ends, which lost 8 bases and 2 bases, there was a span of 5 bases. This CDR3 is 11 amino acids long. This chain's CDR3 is CARQRNQPQHF. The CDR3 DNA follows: TGCGCCAGACAGCGCAATCAGCCCCAGCATTTT.

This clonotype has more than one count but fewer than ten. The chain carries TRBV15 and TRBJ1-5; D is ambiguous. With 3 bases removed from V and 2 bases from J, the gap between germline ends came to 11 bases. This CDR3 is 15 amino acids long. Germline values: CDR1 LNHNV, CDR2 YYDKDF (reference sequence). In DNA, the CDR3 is TGTGCCACCAGCAGTACCGGGATCGGCAATCAGCCCCAGCATTTT. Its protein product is CATSSTGIGNQPQHF.

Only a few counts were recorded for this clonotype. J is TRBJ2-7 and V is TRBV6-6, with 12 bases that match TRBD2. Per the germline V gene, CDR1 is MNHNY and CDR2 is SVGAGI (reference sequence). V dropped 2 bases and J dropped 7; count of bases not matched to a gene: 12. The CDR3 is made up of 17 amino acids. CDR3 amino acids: CASSYGLAGGPLDEQYF. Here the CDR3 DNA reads TGTGCCAGCAGTTACGGTCTAGCGGGAGGGCCGTTGGATGAGCAGTACTTC.

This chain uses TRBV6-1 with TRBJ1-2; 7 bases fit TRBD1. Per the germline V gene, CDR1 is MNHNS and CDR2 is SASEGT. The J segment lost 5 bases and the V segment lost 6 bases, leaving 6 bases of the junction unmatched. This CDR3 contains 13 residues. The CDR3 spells CASRTGTDYGYTF. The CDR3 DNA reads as TGTGCCAGCAGGACCGGGACAGATTATGGCTACACCTTC.

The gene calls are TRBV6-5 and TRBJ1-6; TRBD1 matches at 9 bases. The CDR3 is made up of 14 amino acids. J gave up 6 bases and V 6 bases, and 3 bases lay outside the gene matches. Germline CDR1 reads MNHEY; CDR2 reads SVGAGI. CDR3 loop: CASRGTGINSPLHF. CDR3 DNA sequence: TGTGCCAGCAGGGGGACAGGGATTAATTCACCCCTCCACTTT.